This TCR beta chain was identified during a study of ipilimumab plus nivolumab after autologous stem cell transplantation. About the study: The DLBCL group included primary refractory and relapsed cases.

The CDR3 runs to 12 residues. Trimming at V came to 8 bases and at J to 8 bases, leaving 1 base not matched to a gene. CDR1 is MNHNS, CDR2 SASEGT, per germline. Sequencing was performed with immunoSEQ multiplex PCR; in TCRdb, only in-frame clones are kept and a portion is missing. The table has 84,000 or so clones, approximately 83% seen once. Patients received nivolumab 3 mg/kg at weeks 1, 4, 7, 10, then fortnightly to week 26. The genes are TRBV6-1 and TRBJ1-6; TRBD1 matches at 9 bases. Material: PBMCs, obtained in a trial of ipilimumab plus nivolumab as post-transplant consolidation. This TCR was recovered from a male donor with diffuse large B-cell lymphoma. The CDR3 DNA follows: TGTGCCAGCTGGGACAGGGATTCACCCCTCCACTTT. This codes for CASWDRDSPLHF.